The rows below give T cell receptor beta chains drawn from one sample of a study of blood T cell repertoires in COVID-19. Sequencing was performed with immunoSEQ multiplex PCR; in TCRdb, only in-frame clones are kept and a portion is missing. The sample holds 190,000 or so clones; around 94% are singletons and the top ten take about 0.8%. Source material: peripheral blood. Every receptor here comes from a young man with COVID-19, enrolled during active disease. Each CDR3 is given with its conserved first and last residue. Fields, in order: J gene, D gene, clone size, V gene, CDR3 protein. A D gene is named only where the DNA matches it firmly. Only some rows state a clone size, as once, few, many or a class for expanded clones.

TRBJ1-2 | TRBD1 | - | TRBV11-2 | CASSAIRDRGFGYTF
TRBJ2-1 | - | - | TRBV7-2 | CASSLVPGPSYNEQFF
TRBJ2-5 | TRBD2 | - | TRBV9 | CASSLSGGVQETQYF
TRBJ2-1 | TRBD2 | - | TRBV28 | CAIRTSRDEQFF
TRBJ2-5 | TRBD1 | - | TRBV6-5 | CASSYGTASKTQYF
TRBJ1-1 | - | - | TRBV6-5 | CASSYSSARGNTEAFF
TRBJ2-3 | TRBD2 | - | TRBV7-2 | CASSFRLAGKRADTQYF
TRBJ2-5 | TRBD1 | - | TRBV29-1 | CSVDHGDRGQETQYF
TRBJ1-4 | TRBD1 | - | TRBV30 | CAWSGLTGERISTNEKLFF
TRBJ2-2 | TRBD2 | - | TRBV3-1/TRBV3-2 | CASSRDYQNTGELFF
TRBJ1-2 | - | - | TRBV11-2 | CASSGGAGAINYGYTF
TRBJ2-5 | TRBD2 | once | TRBV5-1 | CASSLAQLAGGQETQYF
TRBJ1-3 | - | - | TRBV5-4 | CASSLGQPSGNTIYF
TRBJ2-1 | - | - | TRBV5-4 | CASSSRLDPEYNEQFF
TRBJ1-2 | TRBD1 | - | TRBV30 | CAWSPPDRGRGYTF